These T cell receptor beta chains were read from a single sample in a study of glioma-infiltrating T cells after dendritic cell vaccination. Some clones are missing from TCRdb's copy, which holds only in-frame ones; the method was immunoSEQ multiplex PCR. The table has fewer than 85,000 clones, 82% seen once. The sequencing here drew on blood, taken before dendritic cell vaccination. Source of these receptors: a human donor with glioblastoma. Both conserved end residues are part of each CDR3. A D gene is named only where the DNA matches it firmly. Size is omitted from some rows. Given values are once, few, many or a class for expanded clones.

clone_size	v_call	d_call	j_call	cdr3_length	cdr3_nt	cdr3_aa
few	TRBV4-2	TRBD1	TRBJ2-3	16	TGTGCCAGCAGCCAACTGGGACAGGGTCTAACAGATACGCAGTATTTT	CASSQLGQGLTDTQYF
-	TRBV5-1	-	TRBJ1-4	15	TGCGCCAGCAGCTCGTACAGTGCAACTAATGAAAAACTGTTTTTT	CASSSYSATNEKLFF
few	TRBV6-6	TRBD1	TRBJ1-1	16	TGTGCCACAATGCCCGGGACAGGGGTTGGAGAAACTGAAGCTTTCTTT	CATMPGTGVGETEAFF
-	TRBV6-1	-	TRBJ2-2	13	TGTGCCAGCAGTGAAAACAGAGACGGGGAGCTGTTTTTT	CASSENRDGELFF
-	TRBV5-8	TRBD1	TRBJ1-6	14	TGTGCCAGCAGCTTGTCGGACAGGGGAAGGTCCCTCCACTTT	CASSLSDRGRSLHF
-	TRBV15	TRBD1	TRBJ1-1	14	TGTGCCACCAGCACCGGCGGGACAGGGACTGAAGCTTTCTTT	CATSTGGTGTEAFF
-	TRBV2	TRBD1	TRBJ2-1	13	TGTGCCAGCAGGGATGACAGGGGGCATGAGCAGTTCTTC	CASRDDRGHEQFF
-	TRBV29-1	-	TRBJ1-3	12	TGCAGCGTTGTATTGAGTGGAAACACCATATATTTT	CSVVLSGNTIYF
-	TRBV2	TRBD2	TRBJ2-1	14	TGTGCCAGCAGTGCTAGCGGGGGGGTGGATGAGCAGTTCTTC	CASSASGGVDEQFF
-	TRBV27	TRBD1	TRBJ1-2	14	TGTGCCAGCAGTTCCCGGGACAGACACTATGGCTACACCTTC	CASSSRDRHYGYTF
-	TRBV5-5	-	TRBJ2-1	14	TGTGCCAGCAGGCCAGGGGGGCCCTACAATGAGCAGTTCTTC	CASRPGGPYNEQFF
-	TRBV5-1	-	TRBJ1-1	15	TGCGCCAGCAGCTTGATGTCTAGTGTGAACACTGAAGCTTTCTTT	CASSLMSSVNTEAFF
-	TRBV10-3	TRBD2	TRBJ2-3	15	TGTGCCATCAGTGAGTCCAGCGGGAGGCCAGATACGCAGTATTTT	CAISESSGRPDTQYF
-	TRBV6-1	-	TRBJ1-3	11	TGTGCCGGGGGCGCGGGAAACACCATATATTTT	CAGGAGNTIYF
-	TRBV7-9	TRBD1	TRBJ2-7	16	TGTGCCAGCAGCCTCGATCCGGGACAGGGGGCCTACGAGCAGTACTTC	CASSLDPGQGAYEQYF
-	TRBV7-9	-	TRBJ1-3	15	TGTGCCAGCAGCATTGCAGGGTATTCTGGAAACACCATATATTTT	CASSIAGYSGNTIYF
-	TRBV28	-	TRBJ2-2	15	TGTGCCAGCAAGCCCCAGGGGGGAGGCACCGGGGAGCTGTTTTTT	CASKPQGGGTGELFF
-	TRBV19	TRBD1	TRBJ1-1	13	TGTGCCAGTAAAGACAGGGTGAACACTGAAGCTTTCTTT	CASKDRVNTEAFF
-	TRBV30	TRBD2	TRBJ2-1	16	TGTGCCTGGAGTTCCCTGACTAGCGGGGGCTACAATGAGCAGTTCTTC	CAWSSLTSGGYNEQFF
-	TRBV5-6	-	TRBJ1-4	18	TGTGCCAGCAGCTCTTACGGAGCTGACAGAGCAACTAATGAAAAACTGTTTTTT	CASSSYGADRATNEKLFF
once	TRBV5-1	-	TRBJ2-5	15	TGCGCCAGCAGCTTGGGCCAGCGAACGGCAGAGACCCAGTACTTC	CASSLGQRTAETQYF
-	TRBV10-3	TRBD1	TRBJ2-2	14	TGTGCCATCAGTGAGGGACAGGGCACCGGGGAGCTGTTTTTT	CAISEGQGTGELFF
once	TRBV7-9	-	TRBJ2-2	15	TGTGCCAGCAGCCCCCCACAGGGGAACACCGGGGAGCTGTTTTTT	CASSPPQGNTGELFF
-	TRBV5-1	-	TRBJ2-3	15	TGCGCCAGCAGCTTGGGACCTACCGCAGGGGATACGCAGTATTTT	CASSLGPTAGDTQYF
-	TRBV29-1	-	TRBJ2-5	12	TGCAGCGTTGAGGGGCCCCGGGAGACCCAGTACTTC	CSVEGPRETQYF
-	TRBV5-1	-	TRBJ2-1	15	TGCGCCAGCAGCGGCCGGTCTCTAGAAGACAATGAGCAGTTCTTC	CASSGRSLEDNEQFF
-	TRBV6-5	-	TRBJ1-2	12	TGTGCCAGCAGTTCGGGACAATCTGGCTACACCTTC	CASSSGQSGYTF
-	TRBV30	-	TRBJ1-5	16	TGTGCCTGGAGTGTAGACCCAGCTTCAACTAATCAACCCCAGCATTTT	CAWSVDPASTNQPQHF
-	TRBV29-1	TRBD1	TRBJ2-2	15	TGCAGCGTACAGGGGGCGTCTCTTATGACCGGGGAGCTGTTTTTT	CSVQGASLMTGELFF
-	TRBV30	TRBD1	TRBJ1-3	14	TGTGCCTGGAGTTACAGGGGGCGCCGAAACACCATATATTTT	CAWSYRGRRNTIYF
-	TRBV2	-	TRBJ1-5	15	TGTGCCAGCAGTGAACAGGCACAGCGGAATCAGCCCCAGCATTTT	CASSEQAQRNQPQHF
-	TRBV18	TRBD1	TRBJ2-5	15	TGTGCCAGCTCAACACGACAGGGGTTCCAAGAGACCCAGTACTTC	CASSTRQGFQETQYF
once	TRBV9	TRBD2	TRBJ2-3	18	TGTGCCAGCAGCGCCCCGTCCTCTCTAGCGGGGATCACAGATACGCAGTATTTT	CASSAPSSLAGITDTQYF
once	TRBV5-6	TRBD1	TRBJ2-7	16	TGTGCCAGCAGCTTGATAGTGGGACAGGGGGCCGTCGAGCAGTACTTC	CASSLIVGQGAVEQYF
-	TRBV4-2	TRBD1	TRBJ2-3	12	TGTGCCAGCAGCCCAGGGGGCGCCGATCCGTATTTT	CASSPGGADPYF
-	TRBV13	-	TRBJ1-5	13	TGTGCCAGCAGCCGGGATTTGGATCAGCCCCAGCATTTT	CASSRDLDQPQHF
-	TRBV7-3	-	TRBJ2-2	13	TGTGCCAGCAGCCCGGCCCAGGGGAGGGAGCTGTTTTTT	CASSPAQGRELFF
once	TRBV7-8	-	TRBJ1-3	17	TGTGCCAGCAGCTCAAGGGGTTCCTGGCTAGGTGGAAACACCATATATTTT	CASSSRGSWLGGNTIYF
-	TRBV5-4	TRBD2	TRBJ2-1	13	TGTGCCAGCAGCTCCCCGGGGGGTAATGAGCAGTTCTTC	CASSSPGGNEQFF
-	TRBV11-1	TRBD1	TRBJ2-7	14	TGTGCCAGCAGCTTGGACAGGGGTTCGAGGGAGCAGTACTTC	CASSLDRGSREQYF
-	TRBV6-1	-	TRBJ1-5	14	TGTGCCAGCAGTGAAGCTACGACAGATCAGCCCCAGCATTTT	CASSEATTDQPQHF
-	TRBV5-6	-	TRBJ2-1	14	TGTGCCAGCAGCTTGGTTAGGGGGGGAAGTGAGCAGTTCTTC	CASSLVRGGSEQFF
-	TRBV6-6	-	TRBJ1-4	15	TGTGCCAGCAGATGGACCGCGCAACTAGGTGAAAAACTGTTTTTT	CASRWTAQLGEKLFF
-	TRBV5-1	TRBD2	TRBJ2-7	14	TGCGCCAGCAGCTTGTCGGCGGGGGGCGGTGAGCAGTACTTC	CASSLSAGGGEQYF
-	TRBV7-9	-	TRBJ2-7	15	TGTGCCAGCAGCTTAGGGTTTACAGAGCCCTACGAGCAGTACTTC	CASSLGFTEPYEQYF
few	TRBV9	-	TRBJ1-2	17	TGTGCCAGCAGCGTAGTTGGAGAATATCGGGATAACTATGGCTACACCTTC	CASSVVGEYRDNYGYTF
-	TRBV20-1	-	TRBJ2-2	11	TGCAGTGCTCTAAACACCGGGGAGCTGTTTTTT	CSALNTGELFF
-	TRBV7-8	TRBD1	TRBJ1-5	16	TGTGCCAGCAGCTTCGCAGACAGGGACCGCAATCAGCCCCAGCATTTT	CASSFADRDRNQPQHF
-	TRBV5-1	-	TRBJ1-6	14	TGCGCCAGCAGCCCCGGACTGGGGAATTCACCCCTCCACTTT	CASSPGLGNSPLHF
-	TRBV6-5	TRBD2	TRBJ2-1	16	TGTGCCAGCAGTTACACAGGACTAGCGGGTCCCCGGGAGCAGTTCTTC	CASSYTGLAGPREQFF
-	TRBV5-6	-	TRBJ1-1	14	TGTGCCAGCAGCTTATGGCAGGCAATTAATGAAGCTTTCTTT	CASSLWQAINEAFF
-	TRBV5-6	-	TRBJ2-3	13	TGTGCCAGCAGCCGAAGGGGCGGAGATACGCAGTATTTT	CASSRRGGDTQYF
-	TRBV29-1	-	TRBJ1-2	16	TGCAGCGTTGAAGGGGTAGGAGCTCTGGGTTTATATGGCTACACCTTC	CSVEGVGALGLYGYTF